A single sample is the source of the 20 T cell receptor beta chains below, sequenced in a study of technical replicates of blood from several donors. Profiling relied on immunoSEQ multiplex PCR, and the TCRdb table lists in-frame clones only, not all of them. The table lists about 100,000 clones, 96% of them singletons. The sample was T cells isolated from PBMCs. All receptors come from a human donor in good health.

This clone was found once. The chain has TRBV27 and TRBJ2-1; 10 nucleotides agree with TRBD2. CDR1 MNHEY and CDR2 SMNVEV come from the germline V gene (reference sequence). V was pared by 7 bases and J by 4 bases, with 7 bases of the junction left unmatched. The length of the CDR3 is 15 residues. The CDR3 reads CASTPTSGSYNEQFF. CDR3 bases: TGTGCCAGCACCCCGACTAGCGGGTCTTACAATGAGCAGTTCTTC.

The chain combines TRBV7-9 with TRBJ1-2, with D possibly being TRBD1 (6 bases). CDR1 is SEHNR, CDR2 FQNEAQ, per germline (reference sequence). There are 14 residues in the CDR3. V dropped 5 bases and J dropped 6 bases, with 16 bases sitting between them. The CDR3 DNA is TGTGCCAGCAGCCCGACACCGACAGGAAATGGCTACACCTTC. It translates to CASSPTPTGNGYTF. The variable domain in full, completed from reference TRBV7-9 and TRBJ1-2, reads DTGVSQNPRHKITKRGQNVTFRCDPISEHNRLYWYRQTLGQGPEFLTYFQNEAQLEKSRLLSDRFSAERPKGSFSTLEIQRTEQGDSAMYLCASSPTPTGNGYTFGSGTRLTVV.

The V gene is TRBV7-3, the J gene TRBJ2-1; 7 bases align to TRBD2. J lost 10 bases, V lost 4 bases, and 19 bases had no gene match. Germline V CDR1 and CDR2: SGHTA, FQGTGA. The CDR3 is 17 amino acids. DNA for the CDR3: TGTGCCAGCAGCTCCCTTTTGGGCAAGCGGGACGTCGGAGAGCAGTTCTTC. Its translation: CASSSLLGKRDVGEQFF.

V is TRBV7-6 and J is TRBJ2-2, with a tentative D call TRBD1 (5 bases). With 3 bases removed from V and 0 bases from J, the gap between germline ends came to 23 bases. Germline V gene sequence: CDR1 SGHVS, CDR2 FNYEAQ. The CDR3 runs 20 residues. The DNA for the CDR3 is TGTGCCAGCAGCTTGAAATTAAAACATAGGACACCCTCGAACACCGGGGAGCTGTTTTTT. Protein sequence: CASSLKLKHRTPSNTGELFF.

The V call is TRBV9, the J call TRBJ2-6; D not resolved. In germline, CDR1 is SGDLS, CDR2 YYNGEE. V dropped 2 bases and J dropped 0 bases, with 3 bases sitting between them. This CDR3 is 14 amino acids long. Here the CDR3 reads CASSVNSGANVLTF. In DNA form, the CDR3 reads TGTGCCAGCAGCGTTAACTCTGGGGCCAACGTCCTGACTTTC. The complete variable domain, with remaining parts taken from reference TRBV9 and TRBJ2-6, reads DSGVTQTPKHLITATGQRVTLRCSPRSGDLSVYWYQQSLDQGLQFLIQYYNGEERAKGNILERFSAQQFPDLHSELNLSSLELGDSALYFCASSVNSGANVLTFGAGSRLTVL.

The chain recombines TRBV4-2 with TRBJ2-1; 8 positions agree with TRBD2. The CDR3 extends over 19 amino acids. CDR1 is LGHNA, CDR2 YNFKEQ, per germline. Trimming took 0 bases from V and 0 from J; bases not matched to a gene: 10. The DNA for the CDR3 is TGTGCCAGCAGCCAAGAGTCGGGAGGGGCCCCGAGCTCCTACAATGAGCAGTTCTTC. Its protein is CASSQESGGAPSSYNEQFF.

This chain connects TRBV13 to TRBJ2-3; the D gene is possibly TRBD2 (6 bases). Germline V gene lookup returns CDR1 PRHDT and CDR2 FYEKMQ (reference sequence). This CDR3 spans 16 amino acids. The V end lost 3 bases, the J end lost 2 bases, and 15 bases lay between the germline ends. In nucleotides, the CDR3 is TGTGCCAGCAGCTTCCCAAGGGGACTTTCCACAGATACGCAGTATTTT. As protein: CASSFPRGLSTDTQYF.

The V call is TRBV28, the J call TRBJ2-5, with 16 bases fitting TRBD2. Losses at the gene ends were 6 bases for V and 5 bases for J; bases not matched to a gene: 9. The V gene's germline CDR1 is MDHEN and CDR2 SYDVKM. The CDR3 covers 17 residues. The CDR3 DNA sequence: TGTGCCAGCAGCCAGCCGGGACTAGCGGGAGGGTGGGAGACCCAGTACTTC. Translating it yields CASSQPGLAGGWETQYF. Based on the CDR3 plus reference TRBV28 and TRBJ2-5, the full variable domain is DVKVTQSSRYLVKRTGEKVFLECVQDMDHENMFWYRQDPGLGLRLIYFSYDVKMKEKGDIPEGYSVSREKKERFSLILESASTNQTSMYLCASSQPGLAGGWETQYFGPGTRLLVL.

The chain employs TRBV28 and TRBJ2-4, with 9 positions matching TRBD2. Per the germline V gene, CDR1 is MDHEN and CDR2 is SYDVKM. Trimming removed 6 bases from V and 7 bases from J; junction bases left unmatched: 4. This CDR3 spans 13 amino acids. The CDR3 loop reads CASRLAGVNIQYF. In DNA, the CDR3 is TGTGCCAGCAGGTTAGCGGGAGTGAACATTCAGTACTTC.

V gene TRBV9 combines with J gene TRBJ1-4; 7 nucleotides line up with TRBD1. The CDR3 consists of 16 residues. Germline assignment: CDR1 SGDLS and CDR2 YYNGEE. J was trimmed by 8 bases and V by 0 bases; bases with no gene match: 10. CDR3 DNA sequence: TGTGCCAGCAGCGTAGGGGACCTAGACAGGGCCGAAAAACTGTTTTTT. It is translated as CASSVGDLDRAEKLFF.

J is TRBJ2-7 and V is TRBV5-5; no firm D call. The ends were cut back, 0 bases at V and 2 bases at J, with 12 bases in the middle. The CDR3 spans 15 residues. The germline V gene has CDR1 SGHKS and CDR2 YYEKEE (reference sequence). The CDR3 DNA is TGTGCCAGCAGCTTGGAGAGCCCCTCCACCTACGAGCAGTACTTC. Its translation is CASSLESPSTYEQYF.

The chain joins TRBV4-3 to TRBJ1-1; no definite D call. The CDR3 extends over 15 amino acids. V lost 0 bases and J 5 bases, leaving 13 bases between the germline ends. Germline V gene sequence: CDR1 LGHNA, CDR2 YSLEER. CDR3 sequence: CASSQERIRETEAFF. The CDR3 region has the DNA TGCGCCAGCAGCCAAGAGAGAATTCGGGAAACTGAAGCTTTCTTT.

The CDR3 sequence: CASSIRQTNTEAFF. In DNA form, the CDR3 reads TGTGCCAGTAGTATTCGCCAGACAAACACTGAAGCTTTCTTT. V usage is TRBV19 and J usage is TRBJ1-1; D is unclear. CDR3 length: 14 amino acids. The germline CDR1 and CDR2 sequences are LNHDA and SQIVND (reference sequence). Trimming took 3 bases from V and 2 from J, leaving 10 bases between them.

The chain combines TRBV6-4 with TRBJ1-5; tentative D call: TRBD1 (5 bases). With 0 bases removed from V and 6 bases from J, the gap between germline ends came to 6 bases. Germline CDR1 is MRHNA and CDR2 is SNTAGT. The CDR3 runs 13 residues. The CDR3 protein is CASSDSRGQPQHF. CDR3 nucleotides: TGTGCCAGCAGTGACTCTAGGGGTCAGCCCCAGCATTTT.

The CDR3 loop is CASTHGGGLGTEAFF. DNA of the CDR3: TGTGCCAGCACCCATGGGGGCGGTTTGGGTACTGAAGCTTTCTTT. The rearrangement links TRBV28 to TRBJ1-1; possible D gene TRBD1, 6 bases. The V and J ends lost 7 bases and 5 bases respectively, with 20 bases between them. CDR3 length: 15 amino acids. Germline lookup yields CDR1 MDHEN and CDR2 SYDVKM.

This chain uses TRBV5-1 with TRBJ2-1; 8 bases fit TRBD2. Trimming took 0 bases from V and 5 from J; bases not matched to a gene: 10. CDR3 length: 17 residues. The V gene's germline CDR1 is SGHRS and CDR2 YFSETQ. In DNA form, the CDR3 reads TGCGCCAGCAGCTTGGAAGCCGGGGGGGGTCGGCACAATGAGCAGTTCTTC. Residues: CASSLEAGGGRHNEQFF.

This clone was observed once. V gene TRBV28 combines with J gene TRBJ2-1; 7 bases are shared with TRBD2. The trim removed 2 bases at V and 7 bases at J, leaving 5 bases unmatched. CDR1 is MDHEN and CDR2 is SYDVKM in the germline V gene. The CDR3 has 14 amino acids. CDR3 nucleotides: TGTGCCAGCAGTTTAGGACGGGAGGTGAATGAGCAGTTCTTC. Protein: CASSLGREVNEQFF.

This chain links TRBV7-8 with TRBJ2-7; 7 bases line up with TRBD1. Germline CDR1 reads SGHVS; CDR2 reads FQNEAQ. This CDR3 has 16 residues. V lost 3 bases, J lost 4 bases, and 12 bases stayed unmatched. CDR3 amino acids: CASSLWDSPILYEQYF. The CDR3, as DNA: TGTGCCAGCAGCTTGTGGGACAGCCCTATATTATACGAGCAGTACTTC.

The chain employs TRBV6-6 and TRBJ1-2; weak D call: TRBD1 (6 bases). This CDR3 region has 14 residues. CDR1 is MNHNY, CDR2 SVGAGI, per germline (reference sequence). Trimming cost V 4 bases and J 4 bases, with 13 bases left between them. The DNA of the CDR3 is TGTGCCAGCAGTTCTCTGACAGGCGTCTATGGCTACACCTTC. Residues: CASSSLTGVYGYTF.

The chain employs TRBV9 and TRBJ1-3; 12 bases agree with TRBD1. Germline values: CDR1 SGDLS, CDR2 YYNGEE. The J segment lost 4 bases and the V segment lost 0 bases, leaving 5 bases of the junction unmatched. CDR3 length: 17 residues. The CDR3 sequence is CASSVGGQGAAGNTIYF. DNA of the CDR3: TGTGCCAGCAGCGTAGGGGGACAGGGGGCCGCCGGAAACACCATATATTTT.